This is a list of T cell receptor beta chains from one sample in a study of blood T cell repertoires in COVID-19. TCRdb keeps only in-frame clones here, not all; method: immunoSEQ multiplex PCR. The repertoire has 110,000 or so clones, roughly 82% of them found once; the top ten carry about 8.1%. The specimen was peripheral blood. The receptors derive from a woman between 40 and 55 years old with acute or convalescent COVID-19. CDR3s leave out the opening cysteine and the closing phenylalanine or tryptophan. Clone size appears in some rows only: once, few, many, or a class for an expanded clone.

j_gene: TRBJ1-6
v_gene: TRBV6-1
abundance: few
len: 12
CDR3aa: ASSERTGSLSLH

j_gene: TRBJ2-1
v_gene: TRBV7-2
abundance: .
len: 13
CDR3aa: ASTRSHQRGTEQF

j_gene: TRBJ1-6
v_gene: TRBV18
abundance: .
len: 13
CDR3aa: ASSPIGGEGSPLH

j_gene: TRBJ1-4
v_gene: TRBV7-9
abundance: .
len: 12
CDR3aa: ASSSGVRSEKLF

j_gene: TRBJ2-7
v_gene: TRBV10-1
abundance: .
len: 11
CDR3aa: ASSRTGSKEQY

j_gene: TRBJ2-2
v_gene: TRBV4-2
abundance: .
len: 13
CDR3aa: ASSQTGENTGELF

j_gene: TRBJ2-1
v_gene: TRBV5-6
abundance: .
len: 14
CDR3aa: ASSPLGQGKDNEQF

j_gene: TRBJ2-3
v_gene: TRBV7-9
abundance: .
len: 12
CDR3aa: ASSLGAGTDTQY

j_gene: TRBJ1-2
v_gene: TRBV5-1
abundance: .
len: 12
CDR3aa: ASSSQQGDYGYT

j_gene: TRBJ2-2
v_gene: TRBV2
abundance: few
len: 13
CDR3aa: ASSVWGGGTGELF

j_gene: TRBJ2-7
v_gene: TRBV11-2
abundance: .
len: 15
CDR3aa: ASSFPRTGQGSYEQY

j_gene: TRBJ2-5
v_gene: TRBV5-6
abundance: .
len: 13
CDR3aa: ASSLPGQGAETQY

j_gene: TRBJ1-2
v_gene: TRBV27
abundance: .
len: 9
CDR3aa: AVHGGGGYT

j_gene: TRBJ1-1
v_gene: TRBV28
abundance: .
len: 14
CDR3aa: ASSLSPPRGNTEAF

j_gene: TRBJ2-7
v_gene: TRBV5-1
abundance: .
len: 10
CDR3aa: ASSLRGPEQY

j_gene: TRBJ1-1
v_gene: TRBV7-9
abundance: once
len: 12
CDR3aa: ASSRGTGGTEAF

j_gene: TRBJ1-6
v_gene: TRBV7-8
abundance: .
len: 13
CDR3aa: ASSSAGQGSTPLH

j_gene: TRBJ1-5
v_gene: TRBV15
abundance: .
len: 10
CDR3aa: ATGSRGQPQH

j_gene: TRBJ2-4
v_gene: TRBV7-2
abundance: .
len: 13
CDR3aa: ASSFGSGGSGIQY

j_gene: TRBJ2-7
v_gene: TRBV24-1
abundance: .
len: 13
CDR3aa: ATSAPGGASDEQY

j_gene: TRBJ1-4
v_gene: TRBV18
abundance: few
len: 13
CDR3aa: ASSPPDRSNEKLF

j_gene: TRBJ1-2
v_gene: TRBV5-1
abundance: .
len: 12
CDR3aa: ASSFGQGGYGYT

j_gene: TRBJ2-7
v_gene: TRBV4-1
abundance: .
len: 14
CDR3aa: ASSQENPGIAYEQY

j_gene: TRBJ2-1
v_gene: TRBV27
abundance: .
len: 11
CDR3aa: ASSLSQGDEQF

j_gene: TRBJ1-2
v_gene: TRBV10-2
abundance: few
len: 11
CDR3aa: ASSEWTKGGYT

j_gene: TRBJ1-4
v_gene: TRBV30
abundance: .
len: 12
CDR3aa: AWSDRGWSEKLF

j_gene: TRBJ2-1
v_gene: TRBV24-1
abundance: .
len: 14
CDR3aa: ATSDSSGGGYNEQF

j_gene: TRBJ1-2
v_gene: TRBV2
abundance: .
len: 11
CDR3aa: ASRGDSNYGYT

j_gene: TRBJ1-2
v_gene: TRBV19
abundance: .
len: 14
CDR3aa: ASSRDRGVTNYGYT

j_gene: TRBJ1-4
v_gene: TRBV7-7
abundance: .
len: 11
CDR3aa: ASSLSRGEKLF

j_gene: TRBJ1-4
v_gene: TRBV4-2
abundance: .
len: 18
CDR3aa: ASSQSGPAEGGALNQKLF

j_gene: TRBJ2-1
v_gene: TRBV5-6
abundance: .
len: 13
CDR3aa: ASSLVGGAYNEQF

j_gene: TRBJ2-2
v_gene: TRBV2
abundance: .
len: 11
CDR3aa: ASTVLSTGELF

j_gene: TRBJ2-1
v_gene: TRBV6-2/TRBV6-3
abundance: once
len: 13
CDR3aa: ASSGPTTPLDEQF

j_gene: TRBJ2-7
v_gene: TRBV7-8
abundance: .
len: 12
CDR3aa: ASSLSDGKYEQY

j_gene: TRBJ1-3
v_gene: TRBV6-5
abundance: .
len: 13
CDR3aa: ASNADTSSGNTIY

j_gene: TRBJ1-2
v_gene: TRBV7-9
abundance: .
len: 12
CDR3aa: ASSLGVVNYGYT

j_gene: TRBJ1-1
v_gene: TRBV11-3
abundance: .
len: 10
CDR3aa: ASSLDGGRAF

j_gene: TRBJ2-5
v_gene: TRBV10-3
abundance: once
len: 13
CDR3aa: AISQGTVPQETQY

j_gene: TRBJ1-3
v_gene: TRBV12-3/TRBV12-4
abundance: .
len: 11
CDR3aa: ASSLWAGNTIY

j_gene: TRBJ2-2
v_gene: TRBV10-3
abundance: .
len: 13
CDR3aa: AISLSGGDTGELF